Listed below are T cell receptor beta chains from one sample, sequenced in a study of T cell changes during pregnancy in multiple sclerosis. TCRdb's copy holds only in-frame clones and misses some; the assay was immunoSEQ multiplex PCR. The sample records 60,000 or so clones, roughly 88% being singletons. The material was peripheral blood, obtained in the second trimester of pregnancy. The receptors were sampled from a female donor in good health, enrolled as a control in a pregnancy study. CDR3s include the opening cysteine and the closing phenylalanine or tryptophan. Each record gives: D gene, V gene, clone size, J gene, CDR3 protein, CDR3 DNA. The D gene is left open where the match is weak. Clone size is given for some rows only: seen once, a few or many times, or a class if the clone is expanded.

>-|TRBV6-5|-|TRBJ2-2
CASRTQGPGELFF
TGTGCCAGCAGGACACAAGGTCCCGGGGAGCTGTTTTTT
>-|TRBV28|-|TRBJ2-7
CASSLSRLSYEQYF
TGTGCCAGCAGTCTCTCCAGACTGTCCTACGAGCAGTACTTC
>-|TRBV28|-|TRBJ1-2
CASSKTFGRNYGYTF
TGTGCCAGCAGTAAAACATTTGGGAGAAACTATGGCTACACCTTC
>-|TRBV4-1|-|TRBJ1-1
CASSQEGVKAFF
TGCGCCAGCAGCCAAGAGGGAGTTAAAGCTTTCTTT
>TRBD1|TRBV19|-|TRBJ2-7
CASSLTGASYEQYF
TGTGCCAGTAGCCTTACAGGGGCTTCCTACGAGCAGTACTTC
>-|TRBV19|-|TRBJ2-1
CASRPREYYNEQFF
TGTGCCAGTAGGCCCCGGGAGTACTACAATGAGCAGTTCTTC
>-|TRBV28|once|TRBJ2-7
CASSLGTYEQYF
TGTGCCAGCAGTCTCGGGACCTACGAGCAGTACTTC
>TRBD1|TRBV2|-|TRBJ1-4
CASVLRHLGGPNEKLFF
TGTGCCAGCGTCCTCCGGCACCTAGGGGGCCCTAATGAAAAACTGTTTTTT
>-|TRBV19|once|TRBJ2-7
CASSTAGHPTYEQYF
TGTGCCAGTAGTACGGCAGGGCACCCTACCTACGAGCAGTACTTC
>-|TRBV19|-|TRBJ1-5
CASKSRVVSDQPQHF
TGTGCCAGCAAATCTCGGGTCGTTAGCGATCAGCCCCAGCATTTT
>-|TRBV19|-|TRBJ2-7
CASSVSGSPYSYEQYF
TGTGCCAGTAGTGTCTCTGGCAGTCCATACTCCTACGAGCAGTACTTC
>TRBD1|TRBV19|-|TRBJ2-7
CASSPHPGQGFGEQYF
TGTGCCAGTAGCCCCCACCCCGGACAGGGATTCGGCGAGCAGTACTTC
>TRBD1|TRBV6-1|-|TRBJ2-7
CASEGTAYEQYF
TGTGCCAGCGAAGGGACAGCCTACGAGCAGTACTTC
>-|TRBV7-9|once|TRBJ1-1
CASSLGFGSLTEAFF
TGTGCCAGCAGCTTAGGTTTTGGCAGTCTCACTGAAGCTTTCTTT
>TRBD2|TRBV19|-|TRBJ2-1
CASSGREDNEQFF
TGTGCCAGTAGTGGCCGGGAGGACAATGAGCAGTTCTTC
>TRBD2|TRBV6-5|-|TRBJ2-1
CASSPSGGNEQFF
TGTGCCAGCAGTCCCAGCGGGGGAAATGAGCAGTTCTTC
>-|TRBV11-1|-|TRBJ2-5
CASSPRGGGEPETQYF
TGTGCCAGCAGCCCCCGAGGAGGGGGGGAACCGGAGACCCAGTACTTC
>TRBD1|TRBV2|-|TRBJ2-1
CASQGGTGDYNEQFF
TGTGCCAGCCAAGGGGGGACAGGAGATTACAATGAGCAGTTCTTC
>TRBD1|TRBV5-1|-|TRBJ2-6
CASSWTGAGANVLTF
TGCGCCAGCAGCTGGACAGGGGCTGGGGCCAACGTCCTGACTTTC
>TRBD2|TRBV7-9|-|TRBJ2-1
CASTRLAGVDEQFF
TGTGCCAGCACTAGACTAGCGGGAGTGGATGAGCAGTTCTTC
>-|TRBV18|-|TRBJ1-1
CASSPPGGAPEAFF
TGTGCCAGCTCACCACCGGGGGGGGCTCCTGAAGCTTTCTTT
>TRBD1|TRBV29-1|-|TRBJ2-3
CSVADRRSTDTQYF
TGCAGCGTGGCGGACAGGCGTAGCACAGATACGCAGTATTTT
>TRBD2|TRBV29-1|-|TRBJ2-3
CSVEALGTSGSTDTQYF
TGCAGCGTTGAAGCCCTAGGGACTAGCGGTAGCACAGATACGCAGTATTTT
>TRBD1|TRBV10-3|-|TRBJ1-4
CAISEPQGPLNEKLFF
TGTGCCATCAGTGAGCCACAGGGGCCACTTAATGAAAAACTGTTTTTT
>-|TRBV5-1|-|TRBJ1-1
CASSHKGGDLFPTEAFF
TGCGCCAGCAGCCACAAGGGGGGGGACCTTTTTCCCACTGAAGCTTTCTTT